Listed below are T cell receptor beta chains from one sample, sequenced in a study of cytomegalovirus exposure and HLA in healthy donors. Generated by immunoSEQ multiplex PCR, the TCRdb table keeps only in-frame clones and is missing some. The sample includes 150,000 to 200,000 clones, 60% to 80% of them seen just once. Sequenced input: PBMCs. Source of these receptors: a middle-aged man in good health and CMV-seronegative. Each CDR3 is given with its conserved first and last residue. A D gene is named only where the DNA matches it firmly. The size entry is marked missing in some rows and otherwise reads once, few, many or a size class.

d_call,clone_size,cdr3_length,v_call,j_call,cdr3_aa,cdr3_nt
.,.,14,TRBV15,TRBJ2-7,CATSVSTDHYEQYF,TGTGCCACCAGCGTATCGACAGACCACTACGAGCAGTACTTC
.,.,12,TRBV13,TRBJ1-5,CASSFSGQPQHF,TGTGCCAGCAGCTTCAGTGGTCAGCCCCAGCATTTT
TRBD1,.,12,TRBV19,TRBJ2-2,CASGRQGMGLFF,TGTGCCAGTGGAAGACAGGGGATGGGGCTGTTTTTT
.,.,15,TRBV18,TRBJ1-1,CASSPPTGRDTEAFF,TGTGCCAGCTCACCACCCACAGGGCGGGACACTGAAGCTTTCTTT
.,few,13,TRBV19,TRBJ1-2,CASSITQGSGYTF,TGTGCCAGTAGTATCACGCAGGGGAGCGGCTACACCTTC
TRBD1,.,14,TRBV29-1,TRBJ2-1,CSVRQGAFYNEQFF,TGCAGCGTCAGACAGGGGGCCTTTTACAATGAGCAGTTCTTC
TRBD1,.,14,TRBV5-4,TRBJ2-5,CASRSTGETETQYF,TGTGCCAGCAGATCCACAGGGGAGACGGAGACCCAGTACTTC
TRBD1,.,20,TRBV4-2,TRBJ2-6,CASSQDRVQGAQGGANVLTF,TGTGCCAGCAGCCAAGATCGGGTCCAGGGGGCGCAAGGTGGGGCCAACGTCCTGACTTTC
.,few,13,TRBV30,TRBJ1-2,CAWSHAAGYGYTF,TGTGCCTGGAGTCATGCAGCGGGCTATGGCTACACCTTC
.,.,14,TRBV7-2,TRBJ2-5,CASSLQGGKETQYF,TGTGCCAGCAGCTTACAAGGGGGAAAAGAGACCCAGTACTTC
.,.,12,TRBV15,TRBJ2-1,CATSRILNEQFF,TGTGCCACCAGCAGAATTCTTAATGAGCAGTTCTTC
.,.,13,TRBV30,TRBJ1-4,CAWRETGNEKLFF,TGTGCCTGGAGAGAGACGGGGAATGAAAAACTGTTTTTT
.,.,15,TRBV5-6,TRBJ2-7,CASSPIGGSSYEQYF,TGTGCCAGCAGCCCCATAGGGGGTAGCTCCTACGAGCAGTACTTC
.,.,14,TRBV18,TRBJ1-2,CASSPPEQPNGYTF,TGTGCCAGCTCACCACCGGAACAGCCCAATGGCTACACCTTC
.,once,16,TRBV7-2,TRBJ2-7,CASSLGWRGSAYEQYF,TGTGCCAGCAGCTTAGGTTGGCGGGGATCGGCCTACGAGCAGTACTTC
TRBD2,.,14,TRBV7-2,TRBJ2-7,CASKTGGARPEQYF,TGTGCCAGCAAGACCGGGGGGGCTCGCCCGGAGCAGTACTTC
.,.,13,TRBV19,TRBJ1-1,CASRMTVNTEAFF,TGTGCCAGTAGAATGACTGTGAACACTGAAGCTTTCTTT
.,.,14,TRBV30,TRBJ1-5,CAWSALDRGQPQHF,TGTGCCTGGAGTGCCCTAGATAGAGGTCAGCCCCAGCATTTT
TRBD2,.,16,TRBV19,TRBJ2-3,CASSIDRGAGTDTQYF,TGTGCCAGTAGTATAGATCGAGGAGCGGGGACAGATACGCAGTATTTT
TRBD2,once,17,TRBV13,TRBJ2-3,CASSLGLAGGNTDTQYF,TGTGCCAGCAGCTTAGGGCTAGCGGGAGGAAACACAGATACGCAGTATTTT